What follows are 28 T cell receptor beta chains derived from one specimen sequenced in a study of blood T cell repertoires in COVID-19. Produced via immunoSEQ multiplex PCR; TCRdb's table is partial and in-frame only. The data contain some 100,000 clones, 70% to 90% of them seen just once; the ten biggest clones take up less than 6%. Source material: peripheral blood. Receptor source: an elderly woman with active COVID-19.

This clone was picked up a small number of times. The chain links TRBV7-2 to TRBJ1-3; D not certain. Trimming took 1 base from V and 0 from J, leaving 10 bases between them. Germline V gene data show CDR1 as SGHTA and CDR2 as FQGNSA. The CDR3 spans 16 residues. CDR3 DNA sequence: TGTGCCAGCAGCTTAGGGCAGTACTACTCTGGAAACACCATATATTTT. This translates into CASSLGQYYSGNTIYF.

Regarding this clone: At one of its ends the junction is not consistent with the germline gene, which may arise from a read error. J is TRBJ2-2 and V is TRBV7-9, with D tentatively TRBD2 (5 bases). This CDR3 has 14 amino acids. The germline gives CDR1 SEHNR, CDR2 FQNEAQ (reference sequence). DNA for the CDR3: TGTGCCAGCAGCTCCCCGCTACGTCACCGGGGAGCTGTTTTT. Residues: CASSSPLRHRGAVF.

The chain employs TRBV30 and TRBJ2-7, with TRBD2 as a possible D gene (6 bases). This CDR3 region has 16 residues. CDR1 is GTSNPN and CDR2 is SVGIG in the germline V gene (reference sequence). Trimming removed 0 bases at V and 4 bases at J, with 19 bases between. This CDR3 is CAWSVRGRYFLYEQYF. CDR3 in DNA: TGTGCCTGGAGTGTCAGAGGGAGGTATTTTCTTTACGAGCAGTACTTC.

The rearrangement joins TRBV28 to TRBJ1-3, with 7 bases that match TRBD1. V was pared by 3 bases and J by 1 base, with 6 bases of the junction left unmatched. The CDR3 loop spans 16 amino acids. CDR1 and CDR2 (germline): MDHEN, SYDVKM. This CDR3 reads CASSLARGLSGNTIYF. CDR3 bases: TGTGCCAGCAGTTTGGCTAGGGGGCTGTCTGGAAACACCATATATTTT.

V gene TRBV10-3 combines with J gene TRBJ2-5; 12 nucleotides line up with TRBD2. Germline V gene data show CDR1 as ENHRY and CDR2 as SYGVKD. The CDR3 has 15 residues. V was clipped by 0 bases and J by 5 bases; unmatched bases: 1. Here the CDR3 DNA reads TGTGCCATCAGTGAGTCAACTAGCGGGAGGGAGACCCAGTACTTC. It is translated as CAISESTSGRETQYF.

This clone has only one observation. The rearrangement links TRBV7-9 to TRBJ2-1; TRBD2 aligns across 7 bases. The CDR3 runs to 15 residues. J gave up 5 bases and V 5 bases, and 9 bases lay outside the gene matches. Germline values: CDR1 SEHNR, CDR2 FQNEAQ (reference sequence). The CDR3 coding sequence is TGTGCCAGCAGCCCCCCCAGACTAGCCCACAATGAGCAGTTCTTC. Protein sequence: CASSPPRLAHNEQFF.

The chain joins TRBV6-2 or TRBV6-3 to TRBJ2-7, with D tentatively TRBD1 (7 bases). Trimming left V 5 bases short and J 5 bases short, with 16 bases between. Germline CDR1 reads MNHEY; CDR2 reads SVGEGT. The CDR3 is 14 residues long. Here the CDR3 reads CASSPRVRGDEQYF. DNA of the CDR3: TGTGCCAGCAGTCCCCGAGTCAGGGGGGACGAGCAGTACTTC.

The V call is TRBV27, the J call TRBJ1-2; D uncertain. V was pared by 11 bases and J by 2 bases, with 15 bases between. There are 13 residues in the CDR3. Germline CDR1 and CDR2: MNHEY and SMNVEV (reference sequence). This chain's CDR3 is CASRRSHNYGYTF. The CDR3 coding sequence is TGTGCCTCTAGGAGGTCCCACAACTATGGCTACACCTTC.

The V call is TRBV7-3, the J call TRBJ1-2; D is perhaps TRBD1 (5 bases). The germline gives CDR1 SGHTA, CDR2 FQGTGA. The germline V and J ends were trimmed by 0 bases and 4 bases, with 12 bases remaining between them. The CDR3 has 15 amino acids. The CDR3 DNA reads as TGTGCCAGCAGCTTAACGAGCGGGGACCCCTATGGCTACACCTTC. This sequence encodes CASSLTSGDPYGYTF.

V is TRBV7-2 and J is TRBJ1-4; 8 bases line up with TRBD1. The CDR3 has 15 residues. V shed 6 bases, J shed 5 bases, and the junction held 8 bases outside the gene matches. Germline V gives CDR1 SGHTA, CDR2 FQGNSA. The CDR3 nucleotides are TGTGCCAGCAGTTTTGACAGGGGCGAGAATGAAAAACTGTTTTTT. Protein: CASSFDRGENEKLFF.

The chain uses TRBV28 and TRBJ2-1; 9 bases match TRBD2. This CDR3 region has 15 residues. Trimming cost V 3 bases and J 5 bases; bases outside gene matches: 5. CDR1 is MDHEN, CDR2 SYDVKM, per germline. The CDR3 region is CASSFSGSGHNEQFF. CDR3 in DNA: TGTGCCAGCAGTTTTAGCGGGAGTGGCCACAATGAGCAGTTCTTC.

J is TRBJ2-1 and V is TRBV12-3 or TRBV12-4; a possible D gene is TRBD2 (7 bases). CDR3 length equals 11 residues. V shed 5 bases and J shed 12 bases, with 11 bases lying between them. The CDR3 spells CASSLRGGQFF. CDR3 nucleotide sequence: TGTGCCAGCAGTCTAAGGGGGGGGCAGTTCTTC.

CDR3 in DNA: TGTGCCAGCAGGGGTTCAGGGGCAAGCAACGAGTACTTC. It specifies CASRGSGASNEYF. The rearrangement uses TRBV27 and TRBJ2-7; the D gene is possibly TRBD1 (6 bases). CDR3 length: 13 residues. The germline V and J ends were trimmed by 6 bases and 11 bases, with 20 bases remaining between them. Germline V gene data show CDR1 as MNHEY and CDR2 as SMNVEV (reference sequence).

The V call is TRBV6-2 or TRBV6-3, the J call TRBJ1-2, with 11 bases aligning to TRBD1. The CDR3 is 16 amino acids. With V trimmed by 4 bases and J by 2 bases, 6 bases remained unmatched. Germline values: CDR1 MNHEY, CDR2 SVGEGT. CDR3 nucleotides: TGTGCCAGCAGTTGGTCGGACAGGGGGCTGAACTATGGCTACACCTTC. This sequence encodes CASSWSDRGLNYGYTF.

The rearrangement joins TRBV5-1 to TRBJ2-7, with TRBD1 matching over 7 bases. Per the germline V gene, CDR1 is SGHRS and CDR2 is YFSETQ. V lost 1 base, J lost 3 bases, and 7 bases stayed unmatched. CDR3 size: 15 residues. CDR3 sequence reads: CASSLKGGQVYEQYF. CDR3 in DNA: TGCGCCAGCAGCTTGAAAGGAGGACAGGTCTACGAGCAGTACTTC.

The chain employs TRBV9 and TRBJ1-5; tentative D call: TRBD1 (6 bases). CDR1 and CDR2 (germline): SGDLS, YYNGEE. V lost 4 bases and J 3 bases, leaving 14 bases between the germline ends. This CDR3 region has 15 residues. This CDR3 reads CASSLQDSPNQPQHF. The CDR3 coding sequence is TGTGCCAGCAGCCTCCAGGACAGTCCCAATCAGCCCCAGCATTTT.

The chain employs TRBV6-2 or TRBV6-3 and TRBJ2-1, with 8 nucleotides matching TRBD1. The ends lost 6 bases at V and 0 bases at J; junction bases unmatched: 4. The CDR3 runs to 15 residues. Per germline, CDR1 MNHEY and CDR2 SVGEGT. The CDR3 here is CASRPQGASYNEQFF. In DNA form, the CDR3 reads TGTGCCAGCAGACCTCAGGGGGCCTCCTACAATGAGCAGTTCTTC.

The DNA of the CDR3 is TGTGCCAGCAGCTTATTTCAGGGTAATGGCTACACCTTC. Its translation: CASSLFQGNGYTF. The chain recombines TRBV7-8 with TRBJ1-2, with a weak D call TRBD1 (5 bases). V lost 2 bases and J 6 bases, leaving 10 bases between the germline ends. The germline V gene encodes CDR1 SGHVS and CDR2 FQNEAQ. This CDR3 region has 13 residues.

This chain connects TRBV9 to TRBJ2-7, with TRBD2 matching over 12 bases. V was clipped by 3 bases and J by 6 bases; unmatched bases: 7. CDR1 is SGDLS, CDR2 YYNGEE, per germline. The CDR3 runs to 15 residues. Here the CDR3 reads CASSERLAGVSEQYF. CDR3 bases: TGTGCCAGCAGCGAACGACTAGCGGGAGTTTCCGAGCAGTACTTC.

CDR3 protein: CASSRSGTGAEQFF. CDR3 coding DNA: TGTGCCAGCAGCAGATCTGGGACAGGGGCTGAGCAGTTCTTC. The chain joins TRBV7-9 to TRBJ2-1; TRBD1 matches at 10 bases. This CDR3 contains 14 residues. Unmatched junction bases numbered 7, after V lost 5 bases and J lost 9 bases. Looked up from germline, CDR1 is SEHNR and CDR2 is FQNEAQ (reference sequence). Together with reference TRBV7-9 and TRBJ2-1, the CDR3 gives the full variable domain: DTGVSQNPRHKITKRGQNVTFRCDPISEHNRLYWYRQTLGQGPEFLTYFQNEAQLEKSRLLSDRFSAERPKGSFSTLEIQRTEQGDSAMYLCASSRSGTGAEQFFGPGTRLTVL.

This sequence joins TRBV19 and TRBJ2-1, with 8 bases aligning to TRBD2. V was clipped by 6 bases and J by 4 bases; unmatched bases: 2. This CDR3 contains 13 residues. From germline, CDR1 is LNHDA and CDR2 SQIVND (reference sequence). CDR3 protein: CASSREGYNEQFF. CDR3 bases: TGTGCCAGTAGCCGGGAGGGTTACAATGAGCAGTTCTTC.

As to this clone: The junction departs from germline at one end; a sequencing error may be responsible. The chain links TRBV28 to TRBJ2-1; 11 bases fit TRBD2. This CDR3 spans 16 amino acids. Germline V gene data show CDR1 as MDHEN and CDR2 as SYDVKM. The CDR3 sequence is CASRLGGASGGFEQFF. The CDR3 DNA follows: TGTGCCAGCCGTTTAGGAGGGGCTAGCGGGGGGTTTGAGCAGTTCTTC. The variable domain in full, completed from reference TRBV28 and TRBJ2-1, reads DVKVTQSSRYLVKRTGEKVFLECVQDMDHENMFWYRQDPGLGLRLIYFSYDVKMKEKGDIPEGYSVSREKKERFSLILESASTNQTSMYLCASRLGGASGGFEQFFGPGTRLTVL.

The CDR3 sequence: CASSLPGLATNEQFF. CDR3 DNA: TGTGCCAGCAGCCTGCCGGGACTAGCAACTAATGAGCAGTTCTTC. The genes are TRBV6-6 and TRBJ2-1; 9 nucleotides align to TRBD2. The germline gives CDR1 MNHNY, CDR2 SVGAGI (reference sequence). V was clipped by 6 bases and J by 7 bases; unmatched bases: 10. CDR3 length: 15 residues.

The chain combines TRBV5-4 with TRBJ2-2; the D gene is possibly TRBD2 (7 bases). The CDR3 totals 16 residues. Trimming pared 4 bases from V and 6 bases from J, leaving 19 bases between. Germline CDR1 is SGHNT and CDR2 is YYREEE (reference sequence). For the CDR3, the DNA is TGTGCCAGCAGCCGGGGAGGGGGAGGTCTCCCCGGGGAGCTGTTTTTT. Amino acids: CASSRGGGGLPGELFF.

This chain joins TRBV2 and TRBJ2-1, with a possible D match to TRBD2 (5 bases). This CDR3 comprises 15 residues. Trimming took off 7 bases at V and 3 bases at J, with 16 bases between the two ends. The V gene's germline CDR1 is SNHLY and CDR2 FYNNEI. CDR3 loop: CASIRGQSIYNEQFF. In nucleotides, the CDR3 is TGTGCCAGCATTCGAGGGCAGTCTATCTACAATGAGCAGTTCTTC.

The rearrangement joins TRBV4-3 to TRBJ2-2, with D tentatively TRBD1 (6 bases). Trimming took off 2 bases at V and 7 bases at J, with 14 bases between the two ends. Germline V gene sequence: CDR1 LGHNA, CDR2 YSLEER. The length of the CDR3 is 15 residues. In DNA form, the CDR3 reads TGCGCCAGCAGCCAACTGTACAGGGACCACGGGGAGCTGTTTTTT. Translating gives CASSQLYRDHGELFF.

The V gene is TRBV7-3, the J gene TRBJ2-3, with 7 bases lining up with TRBD2. Per germline, CDR1 SGHTA and CDR2 FQGTGA. The CDR3 sequence is 14 residues long. V dropped 4 bases and J dropped 3; count of bases not matched to a gene: 4. This CDR3 reads CASSSRTRTDTQYF. DNA of the CDR3: TGTGCCAGCAGCTCCAGGACTAGAACAGATACGCAGTATTTT.

The V call is TRBV6-5, the J call TRBJ2-5, with D perhaps matching TRBD2 (6 bases). Trimming left V 3 bases short and J 7 bases short, with 9 bases between. The CDR3 extends over 12 amino acids. Germline V gene data show CDR1 as MNHEY and CDR2 as SVGAGI. CDR3 sequence: CASSYMGGTQYF. CDR3 coding DNA: TGTGCCAGCAGTTATATGGGGGGGACCCAGTACTTC.